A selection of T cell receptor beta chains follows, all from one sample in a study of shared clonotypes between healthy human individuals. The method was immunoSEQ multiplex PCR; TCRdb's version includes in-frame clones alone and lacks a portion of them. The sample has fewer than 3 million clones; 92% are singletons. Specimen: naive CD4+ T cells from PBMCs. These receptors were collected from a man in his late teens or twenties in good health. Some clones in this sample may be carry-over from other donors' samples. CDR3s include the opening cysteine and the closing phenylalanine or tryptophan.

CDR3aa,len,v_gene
CSVALGGAGGTDTQYF,16,TRBV29-1
CASSSGQGFYEQYF,14,TRBV28
CASSPQGGGTGELFF,15,TRBV27
CASSSGGPGQPQHF,14,TRBV28
CASRAGGSGNTIYF,14,TRBV6-5
CASRGQGISGNTIYF,15,TRBV28
CASSVNPLKSDTGELFF,17,TRBV9
CASSFDRGHYGYTF,14,TRBV5-1
CASSPQQGRTYEQYF,15,TRBV4-1
CATSDSWRVETGELFF,16,TRBV15
CATSVGSDREPNQPQHF,17,TRBV19
CASSVTGTSGRSDTQYF,17,TRBV6-1